Shown below are 7 T cell receptor beta chains from a single sample sequenced in a study of Ad26.COV2.S vaccination and SARS-CoV-2 variants (dated by TCRdb to the early 2020s). The library was produced with the immunoSEQ multiplex PCR assay. In TCRdb, the immuneACCESS table is reduced to in-frame sequences with V and J assigned. These tables do not hold every clone; where another copy was compared, an unresolved V gene accounts for under half, and the others remain unexplained. This sample has about 680,000 clones in its table, and roughly 90% of those were observed once. The ten largest make up about 1.5% of the sample. According to the study, the label for this sample's treatment or condition signals: some 20 received Ad26.COV2.S at low or high dose, single or two shots; roughly five received placebo; per-sample allocation not given. For vaccine and placebo recipients, the sequenced repertoires came from samples collected on day 63 after the first injection.

Here the sequenced sample was peripheral blood, taken in a trial of Ad26.COV2.S vaccine versus placebo. The receptors derive from a person between 18 and 65 years old who received the Ad26.COV2.S COVID-19 vaccine or a placebo.

The rearrangement links TRBV6-5 to TRBJ1-3; D gene ambiguous. Germline-derived CDR1 and CDR2 are MNHEY and SVGAGI. V dropped 7 bases and J dropped 0 bases, with 4 bases sitting between them. The CDR3 runs to 12 residues. The CDR3 is CASIGSGNTIYF. The CDR3 bases are TGTGCCAGCATCGGCTCTGGAAACACCATATATTTT.

CDR3 nucleotides: TGCGCCAGCAGCCCTCGACCGGATAATGAAAAACTGTTTTTT. Its translation is CASSPRPDNEKLFF. This chain joins TRBV5-1 and TRBJ1-4; the D is unclear. Germline V gene sequence: CDR1 SGHRS, CDR2 YFSETQ. The V end lost 4 bases, the J end lost 4 bases, and 11 bases lay between the germline ends. CDR3 length: 14 residues.

Note on this clone: Relative to the germline gene, one junction end is altered; a read error may explain this. The chain links TRBV7-9 to TRBJ2-3; TRBD2 agrees at 9 bases. The CDR3 loop spans 14 amino acids. The germline CDR1 and CDR2 sequences are SEHNR and FQNEAQ (reference sequence). The CDR3 sequence: CASSAGTSPETQYF. Written as DNA, the CDR3 is TGTGCCAGCAGCGCCGGGACTAGCCCAGAGACGCAGTATTTT.

This chain joins TRBV19 and TRBJ2-3, with 8 bases aligning to TRBD2. Germline CDR1 LNHDA, CDR2 SQIVND (reference sequence). This CDR3 has 15 amino acids. V lost 5 bases to trimming and J lost 3 bases; unmatched junction nucleotides: 7. The chain's CDR3 is CASSLSGSRTDTQYF. The CDR3 DNA reads TGTGCCAGTAGTCTCAGCGGGAGTCGAACAGATACGCAGTATTTT.

This clone was observed a handful of times. The DNA for the CDR3 is TGTGCCAGCAGTTATTGGTACAGGGGTAATTCACCCCTCCACTTT. Translating gives CASSYWYRGNSPLHF. The chain links TRBV6-5 to TRBJ1-6, with 7 bases that match TRBD1. The J segment lost 6 bases and the V segment lost 3 bases, leaving 5 bases of the junction unmatched. The germline V gene encodes CDR1 MNHEY and CDR2 SVGAGI. CDR3 size: 15 residues.

The CDR3 spells CASSLAGGPQHF. CDR3 in DNA: TGTGCCAGCAGCCTTGCGGGGGGGCCCCAGCATTTT. The chain uses TRBV13 and TRBJ1-5; tentatively, D is TRBD1 (5 bases). Deletions cut 5 bases from V and 9 bases from J, with 11 bases between. Germline CDR1 reads PRHDT; CDR2 reads FYEKMQ (reference sequence). The CDR3 is made up of 12 amino acids.

The V and J genes are TRBV5-6 and TRBJ1-2; 7 nucleotides align to TRBD1. Germline lookup yields CDR1 SGHDT and CDR2 YYEEEE. The CDR3 spans 14 residues. V shed 0 bases and J 8 bases; nucleotides not matched to a gene: 7. As DNA, the CDR3 is TGTGCCAGCAGCTTGGTTAGGGACAGAAACGGCTACACCTTC. It is translated as CASSLVRDRNGYTF.